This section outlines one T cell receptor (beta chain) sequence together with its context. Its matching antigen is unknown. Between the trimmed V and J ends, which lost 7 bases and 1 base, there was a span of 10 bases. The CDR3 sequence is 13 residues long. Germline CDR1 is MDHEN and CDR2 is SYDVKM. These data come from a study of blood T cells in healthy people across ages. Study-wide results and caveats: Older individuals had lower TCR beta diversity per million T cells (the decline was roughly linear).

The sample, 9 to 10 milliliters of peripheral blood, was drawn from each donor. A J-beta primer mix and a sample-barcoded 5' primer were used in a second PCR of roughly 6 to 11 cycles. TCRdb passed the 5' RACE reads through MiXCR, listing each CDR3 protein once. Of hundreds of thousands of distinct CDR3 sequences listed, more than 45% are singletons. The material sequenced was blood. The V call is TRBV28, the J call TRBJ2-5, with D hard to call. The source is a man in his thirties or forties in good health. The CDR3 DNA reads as TGTGCCAGCACCCGTTTATTCCAAGAGACCCAGTACTTC. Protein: CASTRLFQETQYF.